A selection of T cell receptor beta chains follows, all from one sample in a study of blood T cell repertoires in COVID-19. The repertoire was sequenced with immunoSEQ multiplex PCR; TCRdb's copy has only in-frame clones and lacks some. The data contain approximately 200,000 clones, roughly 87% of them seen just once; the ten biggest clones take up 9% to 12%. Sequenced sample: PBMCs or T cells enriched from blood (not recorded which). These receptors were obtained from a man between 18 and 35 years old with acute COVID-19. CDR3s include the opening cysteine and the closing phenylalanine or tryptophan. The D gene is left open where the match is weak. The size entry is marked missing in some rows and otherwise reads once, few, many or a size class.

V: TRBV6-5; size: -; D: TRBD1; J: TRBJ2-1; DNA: TGTGCCAGCAGTTACTCGACAGGGAATGAGCAGTTCTTC; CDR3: CASSYSTGNEQFF
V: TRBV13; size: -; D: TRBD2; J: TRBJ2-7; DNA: TGTGCCAGCACGCCACTCCTTAGCGGGGACGCCTACGAGCAGTACTTC; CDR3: CASTPLLSGDAYEQYF
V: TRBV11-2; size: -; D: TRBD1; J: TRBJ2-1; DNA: TGTGCCAGCAGCTACCGGGACAGGGGCAATGAGCAGTTCTTC; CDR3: CASSYRDRGNEQFF
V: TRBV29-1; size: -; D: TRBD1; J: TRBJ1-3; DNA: TGCAGCGTTAAAGCCGGGACAGTGAAACCTGGAAACACCATATATTTT; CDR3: CSVKAGTVKPGNTIYF
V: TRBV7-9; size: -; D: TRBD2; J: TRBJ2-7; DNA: TGTGCCAGCAGTTCTACTAGCGGGAGGTTCCCCGAGCAGTACTTC; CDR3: CASSSTSGRFPEQYF
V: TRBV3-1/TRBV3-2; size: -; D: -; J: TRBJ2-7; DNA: TGTGCCAGCAGCCTCAGCGCGGGGGCCCACGAGCAGTACTTC; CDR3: CASSLSAGAHEQYF
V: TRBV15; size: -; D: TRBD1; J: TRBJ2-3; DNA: TGTGCCACCACCCTTGGACAGGGACGAGGAGATACGCAGTATTTT; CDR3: CATTLGQGRGDTQYF
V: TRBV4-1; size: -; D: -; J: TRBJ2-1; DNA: TGCGCCAGCAGCCAAGCCCCGGGACTCAACAATGAGCAGTTCTTC; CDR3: CASSQAPGLNNEQFF
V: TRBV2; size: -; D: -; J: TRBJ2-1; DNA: TGTGCCAGCAGTGTGACGCGTGCCGGGGATGAGCAGTTCTTC; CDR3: CASSVTRAGDEQFF
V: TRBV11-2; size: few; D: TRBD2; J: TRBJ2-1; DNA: TGTGCCAGCAGCTTTTTCTCCGGGACTAGCGGGAGGGAGGGCGATGAGCAGTTCTTC; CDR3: CASSFFSGTSGREGDEQFF
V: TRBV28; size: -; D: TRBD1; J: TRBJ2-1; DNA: TGTGCCAGCAGTTCCTCGGACAGGGGGCTTTTCTATGAGCAGTTCTTC; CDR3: CASSSSDRGLFYEQFF
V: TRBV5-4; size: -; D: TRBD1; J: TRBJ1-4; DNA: TGTGCCAGCAGCTACGGACAGGGGTGGGACGAAAAACTGTTTTTT; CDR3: CASSYGQGWDEKLFF
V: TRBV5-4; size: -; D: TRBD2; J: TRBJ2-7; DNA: TGTGCCAGCAGCTCCAGCGACGGGACTAGCGGTCTCTCCTACGAGCAGTACTTC; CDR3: CASSSSDGTSGLSYEQYF
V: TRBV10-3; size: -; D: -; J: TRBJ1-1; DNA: TGTGCCATCAGTCGCGGGGATCCGAACACTGAAGCTTTCTTT; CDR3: CAISRGDPNTEAFF
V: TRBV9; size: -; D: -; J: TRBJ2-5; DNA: TGTGCCAGCAGCGTAGAGGTGGGCTCCCCTTACCAAGAGACCCAGTACTTC; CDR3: CASSVEVGSPYQETQYF
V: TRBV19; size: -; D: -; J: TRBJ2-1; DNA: TGTGCCAGTAGTATCGGCGGAAATTCCTACAATGAGCAGTTCTTC; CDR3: CASSIGGNSYNEQFF
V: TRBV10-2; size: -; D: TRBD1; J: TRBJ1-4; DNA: TGCGCCAGCTCCTCGGGACAGGGCAAACTGTTTTTT; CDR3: CASSSGQGKLFF
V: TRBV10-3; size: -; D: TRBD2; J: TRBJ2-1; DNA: TGTGCCATCAGCCCTGGCGGGAGCTCCTACAATGAGCAGTTCTTC; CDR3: CAISPGGSSYNEQFF
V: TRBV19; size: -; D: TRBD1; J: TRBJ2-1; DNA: TGTGCCAGTAGTGAAGGGACAGGGGTCTCCTACAATGAGCAGTTCTTC; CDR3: CASSEGTGVSYNEQFF
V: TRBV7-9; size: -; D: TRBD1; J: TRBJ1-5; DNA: TGTGCCAGCAGCCCTGGGACAGGGCCTAATCAGCCCCAGCATTTT; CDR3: CASSPGTGPNQPQHF
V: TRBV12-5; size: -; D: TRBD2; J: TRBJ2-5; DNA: TGTGCTAGTGGTTTCAATGTCCGGGACACGGGAGGGGAGGCCCAGTACTTC; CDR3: CASGFNVRDTGGEAQYF
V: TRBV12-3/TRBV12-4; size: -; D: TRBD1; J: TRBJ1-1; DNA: TGTGCCAGCAGGGGACAGCCGAACACTGAAGCTTTCTTT; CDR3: CASRGQPNTEAFF
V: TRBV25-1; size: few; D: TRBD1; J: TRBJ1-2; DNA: TGTGCCAGCAGTGGGGACAGGGGGCTCCCCGACTATGGCTACACCTTC; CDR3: CASSGDRGLPDYGYTF
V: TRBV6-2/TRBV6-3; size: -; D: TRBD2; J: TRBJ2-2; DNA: TGTGCCAGCAGTTACCTCGCGGGAGGGCCGGACACCGGGGAGCTGTTTTTT; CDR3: CASSYLAGGPDTGELFF
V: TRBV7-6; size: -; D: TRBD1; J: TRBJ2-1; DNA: TGTGCCAGCAGCACGGGACAGGGTCCCTTATTTGAGCAGTTCTTC; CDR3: CASSTGQGPLFEQFF
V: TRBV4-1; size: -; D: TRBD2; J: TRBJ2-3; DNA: TGCGCCAGCAGCCAACTAGCGGGGGGAACAGATACGCAGTATTTT; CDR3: CASSQLAGGTDTQYF
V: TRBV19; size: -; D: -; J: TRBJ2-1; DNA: TGTGCCAGTAGTATAGCACAGGTAGCCTACAATGAGCAGTTCTTC; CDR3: CASSIAQVAYNEQFF
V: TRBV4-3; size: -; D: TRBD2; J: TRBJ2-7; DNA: TGCGCCAGCAGCCAAGATCTAGCGGGAGGGGGCTACGAGCAGTACTTC; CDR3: CASSQDLAGGGYEQYF
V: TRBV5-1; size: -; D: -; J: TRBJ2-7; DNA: TGCGCCAGCAGCTTGGATAGGGGAGAGCAGTACTTC; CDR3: CASSLDRGEQYF
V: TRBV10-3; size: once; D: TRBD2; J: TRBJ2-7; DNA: TGTGCCATCAGTGATCAAGGCGGGAGAAGCGAGCAGTACTTC; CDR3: CAISDQGGRSEQYF
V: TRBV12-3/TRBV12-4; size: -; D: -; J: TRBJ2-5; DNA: TGTGCCAGCAGCATACGCAGGGCGGAGACCCAGTACTTC; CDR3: CASSIRRAETQYF
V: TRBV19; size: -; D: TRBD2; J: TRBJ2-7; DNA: TGTGCCAGTAGTATTCCTAGCAGCGGGACTAGCGGTTCGTACGAGCAGTACTTC; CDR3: CASSIPSSGTSGSYEQYF
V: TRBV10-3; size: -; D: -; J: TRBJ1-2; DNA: TGTGCCATCAGTGAGGCGGGACTCTATGGCTACACCTTC; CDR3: CAISEAGLYGYTF
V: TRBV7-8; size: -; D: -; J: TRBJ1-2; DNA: TGTGCCAGCTTTCCCGGGCGGGGGGTCTATGGCTACACCTTC; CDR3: CASFPGRGVYGYTF
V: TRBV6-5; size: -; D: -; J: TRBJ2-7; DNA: TGTGCCACGGCTCTAGCGAATGTCCACGAGCAGTACTTC; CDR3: CATALANVHEQYF
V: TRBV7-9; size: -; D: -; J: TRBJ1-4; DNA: TGTGCCAGCAGCTTTCCTCGGGGGGGCACTAATGAAAAACTGTTTTTT; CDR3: CASSFPRGGTNEKLFF
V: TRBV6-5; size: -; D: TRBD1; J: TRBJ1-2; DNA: TGTGCCAGCAGACCAACAGGGGGGGGATATGGCTACACCTTC; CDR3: CASRPTGGGYGYTF
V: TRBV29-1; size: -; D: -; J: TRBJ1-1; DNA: TGCAGCGTTCGCCCGGGGGACACTGAAGCTTTCTTT; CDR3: CSVRPGDTEAFF
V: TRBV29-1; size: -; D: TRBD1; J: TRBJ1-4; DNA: TGCAGCGTCGGGGACAGGGGAGGTGAAAAACTGTTTTTT; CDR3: CSVGDRGGEKLFF
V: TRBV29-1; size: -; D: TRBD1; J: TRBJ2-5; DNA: TGCAGCGTGACAGGGGGGGAAGAGACCCAGTACTTC; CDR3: CSVTGGEETQYF
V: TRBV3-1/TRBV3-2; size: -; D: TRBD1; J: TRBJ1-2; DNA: TGTGCCAGCAGCCAAGAGGACAGGGACTATGGCTACACTTTC; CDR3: CASSQEDRDYGYTF
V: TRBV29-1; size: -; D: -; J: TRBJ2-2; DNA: TGCAGCGGATTAGGGGTCTACTTGGACACCGGGGAGCTGTTTTTT; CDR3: CSGLGVYLDTGELFF
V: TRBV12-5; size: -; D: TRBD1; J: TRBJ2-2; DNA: TGTGCTAGCACAGGGGACGGGGAGCTGTTTTTT; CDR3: CASTGDGELFF
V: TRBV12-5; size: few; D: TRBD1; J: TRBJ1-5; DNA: TGTGCTAGTGGTTTGCCTCCGGGACAGGGGCCCCAGCATTTT; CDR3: CASGLPPGQGPQHF
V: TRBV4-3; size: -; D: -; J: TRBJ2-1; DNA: TGCGCCAGCAGCCAAGAAGGAGCTAGCGTCTCCTACAATGAGCAGTTCTTC; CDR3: CASSQEGASVSYNEQFF
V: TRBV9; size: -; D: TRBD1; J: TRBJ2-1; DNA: TGTGCCAGCAGCGTAAAGACAGGGCAGGGCAATGAGCAGTTCTTC; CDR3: CASSVKTGQGNEQFF
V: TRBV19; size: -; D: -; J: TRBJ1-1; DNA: TGTGCCAGTAATTCCAAACGAGGGTACACTGAAGCTTTCTTT; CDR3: CASNSKRGYTEAFF
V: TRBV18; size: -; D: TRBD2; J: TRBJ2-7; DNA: TGTGCCAGCTCACCACTGACTAGCGCTACCTACGAGCAGTACTTC; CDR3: CASSPLTSATYEQYF
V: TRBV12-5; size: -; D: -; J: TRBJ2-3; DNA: TGTGCTAGTGGTTTCCGGGTAAGCACAGATACGCAGTATTTT; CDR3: CASGFRVSTDTQYF
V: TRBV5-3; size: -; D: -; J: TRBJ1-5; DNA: TGTGCCAGAGGCCATCAGCCCCAGCATTTT; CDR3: CARGHQPQHF
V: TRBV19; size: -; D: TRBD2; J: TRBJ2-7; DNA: TGTGCCAGTAGTGTGACTAGCGGTAACTACGAGCAGTACTTC; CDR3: CASSVTSGNYEQYF
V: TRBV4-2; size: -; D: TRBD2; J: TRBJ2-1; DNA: TGTGCCAGCAGCCAAAGATACCTAGCGGGAAGCTCCTACAATGAGCAGTTCTTC; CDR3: CASSQRYLAGSSYNEQFF
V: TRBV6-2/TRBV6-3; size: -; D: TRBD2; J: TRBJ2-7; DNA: TGTGCCAGCAGTTATCTGTCGGGGGAGGGCCGGAACGAGCAGTACTTC; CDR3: CASSYLSGEGRNEQYF
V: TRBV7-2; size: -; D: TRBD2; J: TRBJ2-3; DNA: TGTGCCAGCAGCTTATCGCGAGCGGGAGGGTCCAGGAATACGCAGTATTTT; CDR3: CASSLSRAGGSRNTQYF
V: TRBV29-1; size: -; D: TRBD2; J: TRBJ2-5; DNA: TGCAGCGTTGGGAGACTAGCGGGAAAGGAAGAGACCCAGTACTTC; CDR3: CSVGRLAGKEETQYF
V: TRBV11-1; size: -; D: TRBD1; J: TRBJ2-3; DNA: TGTGCCAGCAGGATAACAGGGGGTCACACAGATACGCAGTATTTT; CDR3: CASRITGGHTDTQYF
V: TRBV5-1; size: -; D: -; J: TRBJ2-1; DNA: TGCGCCAGCAGCTTCCAGGGGGGCAATGAGCAGTTCTTC; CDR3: CASSFQGGNEQFF
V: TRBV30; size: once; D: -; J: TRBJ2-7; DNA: TGTGCCTGGAGGCGTCCCCCCTACGAGCAGTACTTC; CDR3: CAWRRPPYEQYF
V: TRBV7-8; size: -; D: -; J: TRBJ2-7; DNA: TGTGCCAGCAGGACAGGACCAACCTACGAGCAGTACTTC; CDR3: CASRTGPTYEQYF